The 13 T cell receptor beta chains given below trace back to one sample, sequenced in a study of blood T cell repertoires in COVID-19. Measured with immunoSEQ multiplex PCR; TCRdb has only the in-frame clones, and not every one. In the table there are a few hundred thousand clones, about 89% of which are singletons. Sequencing was performed on PBMCs or T cells enriched from blood (not recorded which). Receptors originate from a man aged 35-49 years who had recovered from COVID-19.

This clone was seen a single time. The chain has TRBV11-3 and TRBJ1-4; D unclear. The germline gives CDR1 SGHNT, CDR2 YENEEA. V gave up 0 bases and J gave up 4 bases, with 6 bases separating them. The CDR3 is 14 residues long. The CDR3 protein is CASSLDNGNEKLFF. The CDR3 coding sequence is TGTGCCAGCAGCTTAGATAACGGTAATGAAAAACTGTTTTTT.

The chain is built from TRBV5-1 and TRBJ2-1; D gene uncertain. The CDR3 runs to 14 residues. V gave up 0 bases and J gave up 4 bases, with 8 bases separating them. From germline, CDR1 is SGHRS and CDR2 YFSETQ. The DNA of the CDR3 is TGCGCCAGCAGCTTGGCCGCAGATTACAATGAGCAGTTCTTC. Protein: CASSLAADYNEQFF.

In this sample, this clone turned up once. The gene calls are TRBV7-8 and TRBJ1-5; D not resolved. CDR1 SGHVS and CDR2 FQNEAQ come from the germline V gene. The CDR3 is 13 amino acids. V was clipped by 5 bases and J by 4 bases, with 9 bases between them. DNA of the CDR3: TGTGCCAGCAGCAGAGGGCTTAATCAGCCCCAGCATTTT. This gives the protein CASSRGLNQPQHF.

This clone came up a few times. V is TRBV9 and J is TRBJ1-6; D is ambiguous. There are 18 residues in the CDR3. Trimming cost V 4 bases and J 5 bases, with 22 bases left between them. Germline V gene data show CDR1 as SGDLS and CDR2 as YYNGEE. CDR3 loop: CASSPIGVSDTDNSPLHF. The CDR3 coding sequence is TGTGCCAGCAGCCCAATCGGGGTATCGGATACGGATAATTCACCCCTCCACTTT.

This clone was detected only once. The gene calls are TRBV6-1 and TRBJ2-3, with 12 bases matching TRBD1. Losses at the gene ends were 6 bases for V and 3 bases for J; bases not matched to a gene: 4. There are 15 residues in the CDR3. The germline gives CDR1 MNHNS, CDR2 SASEGT. Written as DNA, the CDR3 is TGTGCCAGCAGGGGACAGGGGGCCGGGACAGATACGCAGTATTTT. Translated: CASRGQGAGTDTQYF.

This chain joins TRBV27 and TRBJ1-1; TRBD1 is a possible D gene (6 bases). V lost 5 bases, J lost 3 bases, and 16 bases lay in between. This CDR3 region has 15 residues. The germline V gene has CDR1 MNHEY and CDR2 SMNVEV (reference sequence). This CDR3 is CASSKVTGWHTEAFF. The CDR3 DNA sequence: TGTGCCAGCAGTAAAGTGACAGGTTGGCACACTGAAGCTTTCTTT.

This clone was picked up one time. The chain employs TRBV18 and TRBJ2-3; 11 nucleotides match TRBD2. This CDR3 region has 19 residues. Germline V gene sequence: CDR1 KGHSH, CDR2 LQKENI. V lost 3 bases and J lost 1; bases outside the gene matches: 12. The CDR3 DNA sequence: TGTGCCAGCTCACCCACGGGCCTAGCGGGAGGCTTGGGCACAGATACGCAGTATTTT. It yields the protein CASSPTGLAGGLGTDTQYF.

The chain recombines TRBV6-5 with TRBJ1-5; D perhaps matches TRBD1 (6 bases). Germline values: CDR1 MNHEY, CDR2 SVGAGI. The CDR3 contains 15 residues. The V end was cut by 7 bases, the J end by 6 bases, with 19 bases between. The CDR3 loop is CASTNAQGYTQPQHF. CDR3 DNA: TGTGCCAGCACCAATGCACAGGGATACACTCAGCCCCAGCATTTT.

This chain joins TRBV7-9 and TRBJ1-5; 8 bases are a match to TRBD1. J gave up 4 bases and V 0 bases, and 8 bases lay outside the gene matches. In germline, CDR1 is SEHNR, CDR2 FQNEAQ (reference sequence). The length of the CDR3 is 17 residues. The CDR3, as DNA: TGTGCCAGCAGCTTAGCCCAGGGGGCGGAATGGAATCAGCCCCAGCATTTT. Its protein product is CASSLAQGAEWNQPQHF.

The chain has TRBV27 and TRBJ1-5; 9 positions agree with TRBD1. V lost 4 bases and J lost 0; bases outside the gene matches: 7. Per the germline V gene, CDR1 is MNHEY and CDR2 is SMNVEV (reference sequence). This CDR3 has 17 amino acids. The CDR3 region is CASSSGQGLYSNQPQHF. CDR3 DNA: TGTGCCAGCAGTTCTGGACAGGGGCTGTATAGCAATCAGCCCCAGCATTTT.

This chain connects TRBV5-1 to TRBJ1-3; D unresolved. V was shortened by 4 bases and J by 0 bases, with 11 bases between the two germline ends. CDR1 and CDR2 from the germline V gene are SGHRS and YFSETQ. CDR3 length: 15 amino acids. CDR3 loop: CASSPDFGSGNTIYF. The CDR3 nucleotides read TGCGCCAGCAGCCCGGACTTCGGCTCTGGAAACACCATATATTTT.

The J gene is TRBJ1-1, the V gene TRBV7-6; 7 bases are a match to TRBD1. With 8 bases clipped from V and 1 base from J, the junction kept 10 bases outside the gene matches. CDR3 length equals 15 residues. Germline-derived CDR1 and CDR2 are SGHVS and FNYEAQ. CDR3 coding DNA: TGTGCCAGCGGCCCCAGACGACAGGGGAACACTGAAGCTTTCTTT. Protein: CASGPRRQGNTEAFF.

CDR3 bases: TGTGCCAGCTCAGGGGAAGGAGACAATCAGCCCCAGCATTTT. Amino acids: CASSGEGDNQPQHF. This chain connects TRBV7-9 to TRBJ1-5; the D gene is possibly TRBD1 (6 bases). V was clipped by 8 bases and J by 3 bases, with 14 bases between them. The CDR3 length is 14 residues. CDR1 is SEHNR and CDR2 is FQNEAQ in the germline V gene (reference sequence).